This TCR beta chain was profiled in a study of tumor and adjacent non-tumor tissue in lung cancer. The overall study: Aged about 31 to 80 years, patients included nine to eleven men and about 5 women with stage I to III disease.

To note about this clonotype: This may stem from a read error, because a much larger clone lies one nucleotide away.

TCRbeta libraries were built with three rounds of nested PCR, modified from ARM-PCR. TCRdb itself ran the multiplex PCR reads through MiXCR, one entry per CDR3 protein. Of some 100,000 distinct CDR3 sequences listed, roughly three fifths were seen once; the top ten hold 15% to 20%. Germline V CDR1 and CDR2: SGHDN, FVKESK. The CDR3 sequence is 14 residues long. No cell sorting was done before RNA was extracted from the tissue. This non-tumor lung sample came from over 3 cm beyond the tumor edge. The chain employs TRBV14 and TRBJ2-3; D unresolved. The J call is in doubt because the DNA end fits TRBJ1-5 better. The specimen sequenced was distant non-tumor lung tissue. This TCR came from a man in his 60s with non-small cell lung cancer. CDR3: CASSQVQSTDTQHF. In nucleotides, the CDR3 is TGTGCCAGCAGCCAAGTACAGAGCACAGATACGCAGCATTTT.